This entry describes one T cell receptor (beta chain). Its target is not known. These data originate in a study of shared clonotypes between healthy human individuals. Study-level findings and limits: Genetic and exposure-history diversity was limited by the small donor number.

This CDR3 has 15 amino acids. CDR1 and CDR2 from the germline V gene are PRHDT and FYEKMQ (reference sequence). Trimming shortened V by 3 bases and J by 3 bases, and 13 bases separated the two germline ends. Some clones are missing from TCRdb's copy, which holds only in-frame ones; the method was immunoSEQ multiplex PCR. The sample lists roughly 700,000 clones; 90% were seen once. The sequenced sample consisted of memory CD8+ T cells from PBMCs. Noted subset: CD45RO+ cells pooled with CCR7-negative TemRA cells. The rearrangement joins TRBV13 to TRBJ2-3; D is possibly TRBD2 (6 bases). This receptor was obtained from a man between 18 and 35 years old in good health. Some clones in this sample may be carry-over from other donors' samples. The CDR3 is CASSFETGETDTQYF. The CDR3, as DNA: TGTGCCAGCAGCTTCGAAACGGGAGAGACAGATACGCAGTATTTT.